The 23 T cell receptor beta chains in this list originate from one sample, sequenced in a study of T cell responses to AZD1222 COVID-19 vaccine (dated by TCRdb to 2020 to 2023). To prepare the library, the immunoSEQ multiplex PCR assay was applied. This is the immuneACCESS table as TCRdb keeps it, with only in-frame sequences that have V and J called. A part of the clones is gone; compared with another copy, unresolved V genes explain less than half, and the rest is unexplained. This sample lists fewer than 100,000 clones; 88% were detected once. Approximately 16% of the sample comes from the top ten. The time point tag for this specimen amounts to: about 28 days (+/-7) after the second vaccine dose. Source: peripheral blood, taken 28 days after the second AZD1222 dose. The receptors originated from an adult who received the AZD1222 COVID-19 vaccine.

The CDR3: CASSPGGTGAANEKLFF. The CDR3 DNA reads as TGTGCCAGCAGCCCCGGCGGGACAGGGGCCGCTAATGAAAAACTGTTTTTT. V is TRBV5-4 and J is TRBJ1-4; 10 bases agree with TRBD1. The ends lost 4 bases at V and 3 bases at J; junction bases unmatched: 9. The germline V gene encodes CDR1 SGHNT and CDR2 YYREEE (reference sequence). This CDR3 region has 17 residues.

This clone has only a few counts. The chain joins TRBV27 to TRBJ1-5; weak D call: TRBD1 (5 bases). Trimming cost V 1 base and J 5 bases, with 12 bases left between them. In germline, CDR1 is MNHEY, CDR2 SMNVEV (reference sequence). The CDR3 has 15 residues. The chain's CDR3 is CASSLWGRTDQPQHF. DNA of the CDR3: TGTGCCAGCAGTTTATGGGGACGGACGGATCAGCCCCAGCATTTT.

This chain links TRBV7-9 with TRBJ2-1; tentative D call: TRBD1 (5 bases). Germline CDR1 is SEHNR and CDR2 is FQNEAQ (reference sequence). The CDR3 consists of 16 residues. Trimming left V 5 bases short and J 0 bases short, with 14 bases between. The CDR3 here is CASSRQGPYSYNEQFF. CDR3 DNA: TGTGCCAGCAGCCGGCAGGGTCCCTACTCCTACAATGAGCAGTTCTTC.

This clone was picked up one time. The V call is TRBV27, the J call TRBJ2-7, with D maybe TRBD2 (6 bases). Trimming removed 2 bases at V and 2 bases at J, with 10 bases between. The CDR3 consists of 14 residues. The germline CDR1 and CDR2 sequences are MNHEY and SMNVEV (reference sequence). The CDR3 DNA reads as TGTGCCAGCAGTTTAGGAGGGTCCCCCTACGAGCAGTACTTC. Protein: CASSLGGSPYEQYF.

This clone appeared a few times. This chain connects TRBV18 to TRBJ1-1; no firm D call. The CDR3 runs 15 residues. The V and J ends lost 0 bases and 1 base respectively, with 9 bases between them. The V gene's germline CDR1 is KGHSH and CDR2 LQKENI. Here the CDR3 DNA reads TGTGCCAGCTCACCACCGGGGAACACGAACACTGAAGCTTTCTTT. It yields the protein CASSPPGNTNTEAFF.

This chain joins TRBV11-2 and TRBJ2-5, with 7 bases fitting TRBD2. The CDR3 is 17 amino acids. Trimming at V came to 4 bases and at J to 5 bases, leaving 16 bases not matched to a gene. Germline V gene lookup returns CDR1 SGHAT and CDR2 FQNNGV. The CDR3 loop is CASSSQWEGSMRETQYF. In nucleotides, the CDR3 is TGTGCCAGCAGCTCCCAATGGGAGGGTAGCATGAGGGAGACCCAGTACTTC.

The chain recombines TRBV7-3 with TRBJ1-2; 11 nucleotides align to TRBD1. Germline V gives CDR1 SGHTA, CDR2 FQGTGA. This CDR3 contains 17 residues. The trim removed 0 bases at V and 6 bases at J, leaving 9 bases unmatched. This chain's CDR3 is CASSLTGGTGGLDGYTF. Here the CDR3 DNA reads TGTGCCAGCAGCTTAACGGGTGGGACAGGGGGGTTGGATGGCTACACCTTC.

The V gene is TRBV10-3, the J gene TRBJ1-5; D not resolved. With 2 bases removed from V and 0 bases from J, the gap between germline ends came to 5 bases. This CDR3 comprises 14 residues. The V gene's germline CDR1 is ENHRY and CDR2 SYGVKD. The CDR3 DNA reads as TGTGCCATCAGTGAGAGAATTAGCAATCAGCCCCAGCATTTT. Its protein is CAISERISNQPQHF.

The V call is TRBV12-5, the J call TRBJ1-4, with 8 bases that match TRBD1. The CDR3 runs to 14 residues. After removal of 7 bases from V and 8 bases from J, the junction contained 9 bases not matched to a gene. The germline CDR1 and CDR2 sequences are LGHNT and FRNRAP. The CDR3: CASATDREDEKLFF. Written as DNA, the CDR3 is TGTGCTAGTGCCACGGACAGGGAAGACGAAAAACTGTTTTTT. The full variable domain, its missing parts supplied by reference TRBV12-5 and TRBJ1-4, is DARVTQTPRHKVTEMGQEVTMRCQPILGHNTVFWYRQTMMQGLELLAYFRNRAPLDDSGMPKDRFSAEMPDATLATLKIQPSEPRDSAVYFCASATDREDEKLFFGSGTQLSVL.

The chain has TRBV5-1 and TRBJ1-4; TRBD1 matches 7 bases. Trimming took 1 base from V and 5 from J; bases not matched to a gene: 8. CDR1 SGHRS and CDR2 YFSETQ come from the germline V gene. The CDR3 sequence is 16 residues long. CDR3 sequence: CASSLQPGGRNEKLFF. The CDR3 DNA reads TGCGCCAGCAGCTTGCAACCAGGGGGAAGAAATGAAAAACTGTTTTTT.

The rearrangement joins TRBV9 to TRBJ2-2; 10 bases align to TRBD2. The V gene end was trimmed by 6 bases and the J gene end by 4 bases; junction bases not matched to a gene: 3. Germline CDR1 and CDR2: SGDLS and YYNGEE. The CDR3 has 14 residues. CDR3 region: CASNPSGSTGELFF. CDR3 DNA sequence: TGTGCCAGCAACCCTAGCGGGAGCACCGGGGAGCTGTTTTTT.

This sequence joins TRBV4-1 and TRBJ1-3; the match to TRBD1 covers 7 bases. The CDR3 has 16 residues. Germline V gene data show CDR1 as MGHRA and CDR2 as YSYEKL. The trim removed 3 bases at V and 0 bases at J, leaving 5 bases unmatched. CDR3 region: CASSQPDRSSGNTIYF. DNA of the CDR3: TGCGCCAGCAGCCAGCCGGACAGGAGCTCTGGAAACACCATATATTTT.

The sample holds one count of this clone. The CDR3 region has the DNA TGCGCCAGCAGCCTGGGGAGCGGTTCACACAATGAGCAGTTCTTC. It encodes CASSLGSGSHNEQFF. This chain links TRBV5-1 with TRBJ2-1, with D possibly matching TRBD2 (5 bases). This CDR3 has 15 residues. Looked up from germline, CDR1 is SGHRS and CDR2 is YFSETQ. The V end was cut by 4 bases, the J end by 5 bases, with 16 bases between.

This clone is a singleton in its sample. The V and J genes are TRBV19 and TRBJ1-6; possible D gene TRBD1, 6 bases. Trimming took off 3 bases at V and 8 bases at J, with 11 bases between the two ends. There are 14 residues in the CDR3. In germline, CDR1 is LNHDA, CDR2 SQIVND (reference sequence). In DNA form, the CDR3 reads TGTGCCAGTAGTATCCGACAGGAAGATTCACCCCTCCACTTT. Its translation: CASSIRQEDSPLHF.

This CDR3 is CASNIHRGTEAFF. The CDR3 nucleotides read TGTGCCAGCAACATCCACAGGGGCACTGAAGCTTTCTTT. The chain uses TRBV12-3 or TRBV12-4 and TRBJ1-1; 7 nucleotides line up with TRBD1. J was trimmed by 4 bases and V by 7 bases; bases with no gene match: 6. CDR3 length: 13 residues.

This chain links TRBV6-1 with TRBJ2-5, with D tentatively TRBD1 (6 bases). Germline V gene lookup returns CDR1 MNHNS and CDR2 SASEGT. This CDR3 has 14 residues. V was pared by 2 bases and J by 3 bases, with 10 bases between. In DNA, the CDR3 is TGTGCCAGCAGTGAAAGGACAGAGAAAGAGACCCAGTACTTC. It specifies CASSERTEKETQYF.

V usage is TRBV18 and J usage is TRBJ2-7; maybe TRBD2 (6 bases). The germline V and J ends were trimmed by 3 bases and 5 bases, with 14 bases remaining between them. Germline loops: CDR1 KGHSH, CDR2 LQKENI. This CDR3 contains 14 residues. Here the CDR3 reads CASSPRSGADEQYF. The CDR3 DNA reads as TGTGCCAGCTCACCCCGGTCGGGAGCGGACGAGCAGTACTTC.

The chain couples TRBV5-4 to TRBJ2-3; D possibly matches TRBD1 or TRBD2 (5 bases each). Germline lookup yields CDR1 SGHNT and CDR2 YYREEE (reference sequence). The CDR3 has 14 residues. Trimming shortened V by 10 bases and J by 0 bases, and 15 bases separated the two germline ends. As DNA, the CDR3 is TGTGCCGGCCACCGGGACCACAGCACAGATACGCAGTATTTT. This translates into CAGHRDHSTDTQYF.

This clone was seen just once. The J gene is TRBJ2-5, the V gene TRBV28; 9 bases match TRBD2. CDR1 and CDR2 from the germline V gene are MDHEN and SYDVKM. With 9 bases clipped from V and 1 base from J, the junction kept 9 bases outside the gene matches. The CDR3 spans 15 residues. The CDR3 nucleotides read TGTGCCAGAGGATGCTTGACTAGCGGCCAAGAGACCCAGTACTTC. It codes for CARGCLTSGQETQYF.

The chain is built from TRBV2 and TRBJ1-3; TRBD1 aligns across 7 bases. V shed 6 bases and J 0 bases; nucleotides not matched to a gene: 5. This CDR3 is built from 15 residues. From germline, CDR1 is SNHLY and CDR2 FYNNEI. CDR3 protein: CASRLTGSSGNTIYF. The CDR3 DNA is TGTGCCAGCAGGCTGACAGGGAGCTCTGGAAACACCATATATTTT. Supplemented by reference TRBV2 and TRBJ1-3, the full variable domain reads EPEVTQTPSHQVTQMGQEVILRCVPISNHLYFYWYRQILGQKVEFLVSFYNNEISEKSEIFDDQFSVERPDGSNFTLKIRSTKLEDSAMYFCASRLTGSSGNTIYFGEGSWLTVV.

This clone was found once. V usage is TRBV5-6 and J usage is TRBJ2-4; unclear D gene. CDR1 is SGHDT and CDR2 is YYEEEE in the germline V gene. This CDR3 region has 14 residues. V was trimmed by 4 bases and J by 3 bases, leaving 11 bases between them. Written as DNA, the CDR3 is TGTGCCAGCAGCCGCAGTTTCAACAAAAACATTCAGTACTTC. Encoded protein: CASSRSFNKNIQYF.

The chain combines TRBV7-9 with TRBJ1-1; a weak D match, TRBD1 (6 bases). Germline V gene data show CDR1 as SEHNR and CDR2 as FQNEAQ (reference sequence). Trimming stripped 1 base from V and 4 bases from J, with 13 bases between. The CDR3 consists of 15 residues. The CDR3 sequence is CASSLEGGSSTEAFF. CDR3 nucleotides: TGTGCCAGCAGCTTAGAGGGGGGGTCGAGCACTGAAGCTTTCTTT.

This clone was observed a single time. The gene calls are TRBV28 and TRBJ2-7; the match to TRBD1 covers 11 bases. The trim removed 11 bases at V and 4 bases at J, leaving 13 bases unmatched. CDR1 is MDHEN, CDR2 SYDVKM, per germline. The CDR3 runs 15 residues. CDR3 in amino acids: CACSIGTGGSYEQYF. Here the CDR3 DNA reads TGTGCCTGCTCGATCGGGACAGGGGGATCGTACGAGCAGTACTTC. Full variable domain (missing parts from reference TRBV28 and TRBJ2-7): DVKVTQSSRYLVKRTGEKVFLECVQDMDHENMFWYRQDPGLGLRLIYFSYDVKMKEKGDIPEGYSVSREKKERFSLILESASTNQTSMYLCACSIGTGGSYEQYFGPGTRLTVT.